The text below deals with one TCR beta chain. Its specificity is not known. Naive CD8 populations comprised CD45RO-negative cells positively selected for CCR7, excluding terminally differentiated effector memory CD45RA+ cells. Original handling: ImmunoSEQ supplied junction-only sequences lacking quality scores, so filtering was different. Method: immunoSEQ multiplex PCR; TCRdb's copy keeps in-frame clones and lacks some. V, J and clone size are those of that table, while D and trimming were read from the DNA. This table holds over 2 million clones, approximately 94% found once. The data stem from a study of shared clonotypes between healthy human individuals. Study observations and caveats: Relative to memory subsets, naive subsets generally showed larger estimated richness. Clonotype sharing across a few donors was observed for approximately 5% of naive CD4 clonotypes.

Germline assignment: CDR1 SGHVS and CDR2 FNYEAQ. The CDR3 has 14 residues. V lost 1 base, J lost 7 bases, and 10 bases lay in between. Material: naive CD8+ T cells sorted from blood. The origin of this receptor is a man between 18 and 35 years old in good health. This rearrangement joins TRBV7-6 to TRBJ1-4; the D is unclear. DNA for the CDR3: TGTGCCAGCAGCTTAGGAGTGACGGCTGAAAAACTGTTTTTT. It encodes CASSLGVTAEKLFF.